This TCR beta chain is from a study of blood T cell repertoires in COVID-19. Study overall: Spain, Italy and the United States supplied samples that represented acute and convalescent COVID-19. PBMCs, B-cell-depleted T cells, or T cells were the source of the cDNA or gDNA that made up the material.

CDR3 length: 18 amino acids. Germline loops: CDR1 ENHRY, CDR2 SYGVKD. The ends lost 4 bases at V and 7 bases at J; junction bases unmatched: 21. Data came from immunoSEQ multiplex PCR; TCRdb stores just in-frame clones and leaves some out. The data contain approximately 340,000 clones, 83% of them singletons. The chain recombines TRBV10-3 with TRBJ1-2, with TRBD1 matching over 7 bases. Material: peripheral blood. The receptor's source is a young man with active or convalescent COVID-19. The CDR3 loop is CAISGPLGREAGGAGYTF. The CDR3 bases are TGTGCCATCAGTGGACCCCTGGGGAGAGAGGCAGGGGGAGCTGGCTACACCTTC.